The present T cell receptor (beta chain) was sequenced within a study of T cells in women clearing cervical HPV infection. In the study overall: Case blood drawn at lesion detection; control blood after infection cleared. Study-level results: CIN3+ cases had significantly higher TCR richness than controls; evenness did not differ. Cases carried less TRBV6-7 than controls: about 0.1% versus 0.15%.

As to this clone: The antigen is unknown. The CDR3 end lies 3 residues beyond the end of the read and is filled in from the germline J gene.

Germline V gene data show CDR1 as ENHRY and CDR2 as SYGVKD. Trimming took off 8 bases at V and 5 bases at J, with 13 bases between the two ends. CDR3 size: 13 residues. Repertoires were generated with immunoSEQ multiplex PCR, while TCRdb's copy carries only in-frame clones and drops some. This sample's table has tens of thousands of clones. The origin of this receptor is a woman aged 18 to 75 with a cervical HPV16 infection that either progressed to CIN3+ or cleared (not recorded which). V gene TRBV10-3 combines with J gene TRBJ2-1, with D possibly being TRBD1 or TRBD2 (5 bases each). Material for sequencing was blood buffy coat. The sequenced part of the CDR3 DNA is TGTGCCATCGCAGGTCGAGGGGACAATGAG. It translates to CAIAGRGDNE. The whole CDR3 protein is CAIAGRGDNEQFF.